This passage covers 18 T cell receptor beta chains from one sample sequenced in a study of read filtering for tumor transcriptome and immune sequencing. This library used roughly 430 ng RNA and molecular barcoded adaptors spanning alpha/delta and beta/gamma chains. MiXCR, applied by TCRdb to the reads, yields one record per CDR3 protein. In the table there are 40,000 to 50,000 distinct CDR3 sequences, about an eighth of which are singletons. Sample: a population of CD138-negative cells sorted from bone marrow. Receptor source: a donor at least 40 years old with multiple myeloma.

This clonotype was seen only a few times. A much larger clonotype is one base distant, so this may be a read error. The final CDR3 position lacks the conserved phenylalanine or tryptophan, pointing to a likely read error. The V and J genes are TRBV23-1 and TRBJ2-7, with 7 bases that match TRBD1. TRBV23-1 is an ORF, with its function uncertain. Trimming took 4 bases from V and 3 from J; bases not matched to a gene: 9. The CDR3 runs to 15 residues. CDR3 nucleotides: TGCGCCAGCAGTCCCTCGACAGGGATTGTCTACGAGCAGTACTTA. Residues: CASSPSTGIVYEQYL.

In this sample, this clonotype turned up once. The V and J genes are TRBV19 and TRBJ2-3, with D perhaps TRBD1 or TRBD2 (5 bases each). Germline V gene lookup returns CDR1 LNHDA and CDR2 SQIVND (reference sequence). There are 14 residues in the CDR3. Trimming cost V 5 bases and J 3 bases, with 12 bases left between them. CDR3 protein: CASSRDPSTDTQYF. CDR3 in DNA: TGTGCCAGTAGTCGGGACCCGAGTACAGATACGCAGTATTTT.

This clonotype has ten or more counts. This chain links TRBV7-3 with TRBJ2-1; 7 nucleotides agree with TRBD1. This CDR3 region has 15 residues. CDR1 and CDR2 (germline): SGHTA, FQGTGA. J gave up 5 bases and V 1 base, and 5 bases lay outside the gene matches. The CDR3 protein is CASSLKGQLNNEQFF. DNA for the CDR3: TGTGCCAGCAGCTTAAAGGGACAGTTAAACAATGAGCAGTTCTTC.

This clonotype occurred a few times. Being one base from a much bigger clone, this may be a read error. The V gene is TRBV13, the J gene TRBJ2-1, with 8 bases fitting TRBD2. V was pared by 1 base and J by 0 bases, with 11 bases of the junction left unmatched. The CDR3 is 19 amino acids. Germline assignment: CDR1 PRHDT and CDR2 FYEKMQ (reference sequence). CDR3 sequence reads: CASSLERALAGPSYNEQFF. CDR3 coding DNA: TGTGCCAGCAGCTTAGAGAGGGCCTTAGCGGGGCCCTCCTACAATGAGCAGTTCTTC.

This clonotype was detected only a few times. It may be a read error: a sequence one base away is much more abundant. The chain employs TRBV6-6 and TRBJ2-7; D is unresolved. V was cut by 2 bases and J by 2 bases, with 7 bases left in between. This CDR3 is built from 13 residues. Looked up from germline, CDR1 is MNHNY and CDR2 is SVGAGI (reference sequence). The CDR3 bases are TGTGCCAGCAGTTACGAGAGCCCCTACGAGCAGTACTTC. Its protein is CASSYESPYEQYF.

As concerns this clonotype: This may come from a read error, since a much larger clone is one base off. The chain is built from TRBV28 and TRBJ2-5, with TRBD1 identical over 7 bases. CDR1 is MDHEN, CDR2 SYDVKM, per germline. This CDR3 contains 14 residues. For the CDR3, the DNA is TGTGCCAGCAGGACACCGGGACAGAAAGAGACCCAGTCCTTC. It is translated as CASRTPGQKETQSF.

This clonotype was counted many times. The chain couples TRBV6-2 or TRBV6-3 to TRBJ1-5; perhaps TRBD1 as D (5 bases). V dropped 6 bases and J dropped 6 bases, with 15 bases sitting between them. Germline CDR1 and CDR2: MNHEY and SVGEGT. This CDR3 is 14 amino acids long. The CDR3 nucleotides read TGTGCCAGCAGCGAAGCAGGGTTCGGTCAGCCCCAGCATTTT. Residues: CASSEAGFGQPQHF.

Turning to this clonotype: A junction end diverges from the germline sequence, so it may reflect a read error. The J gene is TRBJ2-1, the V gene TRBV14; a possible D gene is TRBD1 (7 bases). The length of the CDR3 is 15 residues. CDR1 SGHDN and CDR2 FVKESK come from the germline V gene. CDR3: CASSPCGTAYNEQFF. The CDR3 region has the DNA TGTGCTAGCAGTCCGTGCGGGACAGCCTACAATGAGCAGTTCTTC.

This chain joins TRBV19 and TRBJ2-4; 13 nucleotides align to TRBD2. Trimming cost V 5 bases and J 6 bases; bases outside gene matches: 4. CDR1 is LNHDA, CDR2 SQIVND, per germline (reference sequence). CDR3 length: 15 residues. CDR3 coding DNA: TGTGCCAGTAGTGTACTAGCGGGAGGGGCAAACATTCAGTACTTC. Translation gives CASSVLAGGANIQYF.

The V call is TRBV6-5, the J call TRBJ2-7; D is undetermined. The CDR3 loop spans 14 amino acids. Germline loops: CDR1 MNHEY, CDR2 SVGAGI. Between the trimmed V and J ends, which lost 5 bases and 3 bases, there was a span of 14 bases. DNA of the CDR3: TGTGCCAGCAGTCCCCGACACGCTCACTACGAGCAGTACTTC. Translated, it gives CASSPRHAHYEQYF.

This clonotype has ten or more counts. V usage is TRBV5-6 and J usage is TRBJ2-2; D is uncertain. Between the trimmed V and J ends, which lost 0 bases and 4 bases, there was a span of 13 bases. Germline V gives CDR1 SGHDT, CDR2 YYEEEE. The CDR3 contains 16 residues. CDR3 in DNA: TGTGCCAGCAGCTTGGGACTTCCTACGGGCACCGGGGAGCTGTTTTTT. Protein: CASSLGLPTGTGELFF.

In its sample, this clonotype was seen many times. V is TRBV7-9 and J is TRBJ2-2; D is ambiguous. Germline V CDR1 and CDR2: SEHNR, FQNEAQ (reference sequence). CDR3 size: 13 residues. Trimming removed 1 base from V and 6 bases from J, with 6 bases in between. Written as DNA, the CDR3 is TGTGCCAGCAGCTTAGACTATGCCGGGGAGCTGTTTTTT. The encoded protein is CASSLDYAGELFF.

This clonotype was found a few times. Just one base apart from a much larger clone, this may be a read error. This rearrangement joins TRBV12-3 or TRBV12-4 to TRBJ1-5; weak D call: TRBD1 (5 bases). The V end lost 6 bases, the J end lost 3 bases, and 12 bases lay between the germline ends. The CDR3 contains 14 residues. The CDR3 is CASSCRDHNQPQHF. CDR3 in DNA: TGTGCCAGCAGCTGCCGGGACCACAATCAGCCCCAGCATTTT.

This clonotype was counted only a few times. V gene TRBV28 combines with J gene TRBJ2-3; a weak D match, TRBD2 (6 bases). V lost 4 bases, J lost 2 bases, and 22 bases lay in between. The CDR3 spans 18 residues. Germline V gene sequence: CDR1 MDHEN, CDR2 SYDVKM. The CDR3 is CASSSSHGSGETTDTQYF. The CDR3 DNA reads as TGTGCCAGCAGTTCCTCCCACGGGAGCGGCGAAACCACAGATACGCAGTATTTT.

In this sample, this clonotype turned up many times. A much larger clone is a single base away; this may be a read error. The chain has TRBV7-3 and TRBJ2-1; D is tentatively TRBD1 or TRBD2 (5 bases each). The CDR3 has 15 amino acids. Germline V CDR1 and CDR2: SGHTA, FQGTGA. The CDR3 DNA reads as TGTGCCAGCAGCTTAACTGGGGACCAATTCAATGAGCAGTCCTTC. This codes for CASSLTGDQFNEQSF.

In its sample, this clonotype was seen many times. The chain carries TRBV20-1 and TRBJ2-1, with 8 positions matching TRBD2. Unmatched junction bases numbered 2, after V lost 2 bases and J lost 2 bases. This CDR3 has 14 residues. Germline V lookup: CDR1 DFQATT, CDR2 SNEGSKA (reference sequence). CDR3 sequence: CSARSAGAYNEQFF. CDR3 nucleotide sequence: TGCAGTGCTAGATCAGCGGGAGCCTACAATGAGCAGTTCTTC.

This clonotype was detected only a few times. This clone may be a read error of a much larger clone one base away. The chain carries TRBV4-3 and TRBJ2-3; TRBD2 agrees at 10 bases. Germline V gene sequence: CDR1 LGHNA, CDR2 YSLEER. The CDR3 is 18 residues long. In DNA form, the CDR3 reads TGCGCCGGCAGCCAAGACCCCCGGACTAGCGGAGACACAGATACGCAGTATTTT. It yields the protein CAGSQDPRTSGDTDTQYF.

The chain combines TRBV28 with TRBJ1-1; perhaps TRBD1 as D (5 bases). The germline V gene has CDR1 MDHEN and CDR2 SYDVKM. The V gene lost 6 bases and the J gene lost 0 bases, with 14 bases spanning the gap. The CDR3 sequence is 15 residues long. In DNA form, the CDR3 reads TGTGCCAGCAGAGCCCCGACAGCTGTGAACACTGAAGCTTTCTTT. Its translation is CASRAPTAVNTEAFF.